This T cell receptor beta chain was documented in a study of T cells in Graves' hyperthyroidism and ophthalmopathy. This clonotype was recorded a few times. RNA transcripts provided the source from which TCR beta CDR3 regions were amplified. Primed by the HTBI set, a first-round RT-PCR was run on the TCR CDR3. TCRdb passed the multiplex PCR reads through MiXCR, listing each CDR3 protein once. The sample includes roughly 180,000 distinct CDR3 sequences, over 7.5% of them seen just once. The CDR3 extends over 12 amino acids. V lost 0 bases, J lost 6 bases, and 3 bases lay in between. Per germline, CDR1 MGHDK and CDR2 SYGVNS.

This chain uses TRBV25-1 with TRBJ2-4; D is undetermined. This clonotype originated in a woman younger than 30 with Graves' hyperthyroidism that later progressed to Graves' ophthalmopathy. Material for sequencing was blood. The CDR3 sequence is CASSEYTNIQYF. DNA of the CDR3: TGTGCCAGCAGTGAATACACAAACATTCAGTACTTC. Using reference TRBV25-1 and TRBJ2-4 for the parts outside the CDR3, the full variable domain is EADIYQTPRYLVIGTGKKITLECSQTMGHDKMYWYQQDPGMELHLIHYSYGVNSTEKGDLSSESTVSRIRTEHFPLTLESARPSHTSQYLCASSEYTNIQYFGAGTRLSVL.